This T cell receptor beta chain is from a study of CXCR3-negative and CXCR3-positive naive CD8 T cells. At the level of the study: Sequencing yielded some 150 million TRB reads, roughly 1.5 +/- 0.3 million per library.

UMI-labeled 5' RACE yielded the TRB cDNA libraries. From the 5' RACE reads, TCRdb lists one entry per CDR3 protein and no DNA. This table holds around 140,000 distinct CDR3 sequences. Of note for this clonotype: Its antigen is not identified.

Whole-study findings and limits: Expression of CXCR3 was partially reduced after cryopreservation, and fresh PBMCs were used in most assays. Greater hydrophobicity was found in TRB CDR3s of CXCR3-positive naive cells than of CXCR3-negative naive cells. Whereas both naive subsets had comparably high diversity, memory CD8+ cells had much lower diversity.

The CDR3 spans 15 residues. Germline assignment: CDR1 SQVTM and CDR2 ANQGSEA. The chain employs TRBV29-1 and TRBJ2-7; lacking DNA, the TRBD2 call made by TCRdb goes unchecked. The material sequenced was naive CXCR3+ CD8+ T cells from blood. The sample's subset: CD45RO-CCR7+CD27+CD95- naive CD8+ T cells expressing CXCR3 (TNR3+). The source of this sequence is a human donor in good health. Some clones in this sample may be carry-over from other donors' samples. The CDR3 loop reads CSVVPGLAVSYEQYF.